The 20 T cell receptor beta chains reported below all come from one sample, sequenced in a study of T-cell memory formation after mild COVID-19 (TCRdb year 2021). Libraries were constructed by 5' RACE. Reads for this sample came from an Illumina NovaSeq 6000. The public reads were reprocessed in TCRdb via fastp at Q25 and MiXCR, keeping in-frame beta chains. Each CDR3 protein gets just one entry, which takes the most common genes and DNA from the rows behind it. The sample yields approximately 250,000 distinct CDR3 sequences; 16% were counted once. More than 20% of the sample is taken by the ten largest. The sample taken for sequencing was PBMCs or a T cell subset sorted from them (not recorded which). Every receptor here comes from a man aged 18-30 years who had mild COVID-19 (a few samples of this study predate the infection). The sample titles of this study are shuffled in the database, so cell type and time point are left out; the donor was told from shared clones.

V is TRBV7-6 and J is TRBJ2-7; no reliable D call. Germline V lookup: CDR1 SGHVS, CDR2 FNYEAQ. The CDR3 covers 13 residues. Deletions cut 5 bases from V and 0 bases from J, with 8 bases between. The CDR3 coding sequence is TGTGCCAGCAGCACTTACAACTCCTACGAGCAGTACTTC. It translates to CASSTYNSYEQYF.

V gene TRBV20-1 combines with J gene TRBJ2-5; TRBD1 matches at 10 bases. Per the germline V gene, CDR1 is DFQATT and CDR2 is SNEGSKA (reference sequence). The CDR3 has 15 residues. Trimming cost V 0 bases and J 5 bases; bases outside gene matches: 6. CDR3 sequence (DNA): TGCAGTGCTAGAGAACCGACAGGGGGCCAGGAGACCCAGTACTTC. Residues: CSAREPTGGQETQYF.

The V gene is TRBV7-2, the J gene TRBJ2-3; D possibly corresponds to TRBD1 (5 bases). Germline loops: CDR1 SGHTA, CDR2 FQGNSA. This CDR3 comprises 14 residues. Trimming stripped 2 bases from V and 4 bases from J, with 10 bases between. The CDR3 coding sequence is TGTGCCAGCAGCTTATATAGGGGTCCAGATACGCAGTATTTT. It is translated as CASSLYRGPDTQYF.

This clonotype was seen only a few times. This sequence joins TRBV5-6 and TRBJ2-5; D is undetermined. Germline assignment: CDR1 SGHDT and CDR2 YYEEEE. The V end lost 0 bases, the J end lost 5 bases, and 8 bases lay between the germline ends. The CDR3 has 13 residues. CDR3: CASSLGISETQYF. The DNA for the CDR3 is TGTGCCAGCAGCTTGGGGATTTCGGAGACCCAGTACTTC.

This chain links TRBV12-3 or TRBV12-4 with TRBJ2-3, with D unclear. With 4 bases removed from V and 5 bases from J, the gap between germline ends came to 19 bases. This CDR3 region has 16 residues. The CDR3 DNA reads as TGTGCCAGCAGTTCCCGCCCCGGCCAGGCTAAAGATACGCAGTATTTT. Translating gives CASSSRPGQAKDTQYF.

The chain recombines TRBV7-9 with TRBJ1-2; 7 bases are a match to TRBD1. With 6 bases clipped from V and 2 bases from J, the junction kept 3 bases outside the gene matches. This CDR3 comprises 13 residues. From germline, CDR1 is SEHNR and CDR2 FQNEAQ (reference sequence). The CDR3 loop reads CASRSTGNYGYTF. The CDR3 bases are TGTGCCAGCAGATCGACAGGGAACTATGGCTACACCTTC.

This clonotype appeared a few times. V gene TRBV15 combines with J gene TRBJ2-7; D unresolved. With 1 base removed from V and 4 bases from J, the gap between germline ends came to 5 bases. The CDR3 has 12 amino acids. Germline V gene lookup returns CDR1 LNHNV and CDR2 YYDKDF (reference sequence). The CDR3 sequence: CATSRGAYEQYF. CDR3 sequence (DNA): TGTGCCACCAGCAGAGGGGCTTACGAGCAGTACTTC.

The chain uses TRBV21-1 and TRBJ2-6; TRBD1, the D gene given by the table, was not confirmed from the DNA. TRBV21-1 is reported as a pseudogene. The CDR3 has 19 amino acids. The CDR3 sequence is CASSKDSQTGVVGANVLTF. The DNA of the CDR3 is TGTGCCAGCAGCAAAGACTCGCAGACAGGGGTGGTCGGGGCCAACGTCCTGACTTTC.

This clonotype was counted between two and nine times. Here the CDR3 reads CASSQDRGASAPSYEQYF. Here the CDR3 DNA reads TGTGCCAGCAGCCAAGACAGGGGGGCTAGCGCCCCCTCCTACGAGCAGTACTTC. V is TRBV4-2 and J is TRBJ2-7, with D possibly matching TRBD1 (7 bases). The V gene lost 0 bases and the J gene lost 0 bases, with 18 bases spanning the gap. The CDR3 spans 18 residues. Germline V lookup: CDR1 LGHNA, CDR2 YNFKEQ.

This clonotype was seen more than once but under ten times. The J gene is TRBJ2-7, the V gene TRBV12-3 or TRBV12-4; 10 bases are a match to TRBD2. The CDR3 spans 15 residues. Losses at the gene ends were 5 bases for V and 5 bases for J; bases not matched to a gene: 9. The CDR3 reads CASSQPLAGVHEQYF. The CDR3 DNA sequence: TGTGCCAGCAGTCAGCCCCTAGCGGGGGTACACGAGCAGTACTTC.

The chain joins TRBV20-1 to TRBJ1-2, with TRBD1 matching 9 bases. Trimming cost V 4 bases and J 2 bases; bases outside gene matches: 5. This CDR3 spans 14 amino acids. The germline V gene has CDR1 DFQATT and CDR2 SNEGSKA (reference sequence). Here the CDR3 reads CSATWDRVNYGYTF. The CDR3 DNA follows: TGCAGTGCTACTTGGGACAGGGTGAACTATGGCTACACCTTC.

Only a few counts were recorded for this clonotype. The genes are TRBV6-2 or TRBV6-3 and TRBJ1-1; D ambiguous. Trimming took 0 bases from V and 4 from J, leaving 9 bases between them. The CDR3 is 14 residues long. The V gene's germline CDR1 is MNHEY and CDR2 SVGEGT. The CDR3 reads CASSYSWESTEAFF. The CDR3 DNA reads TGTGCCAGCAGTTACTCGTGGGAGAGCACTGAAGCTTTCTTT.

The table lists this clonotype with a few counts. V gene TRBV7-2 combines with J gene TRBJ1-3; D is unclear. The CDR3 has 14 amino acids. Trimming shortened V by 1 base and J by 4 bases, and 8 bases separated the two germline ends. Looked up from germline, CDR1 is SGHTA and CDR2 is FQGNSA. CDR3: CASSLVDRGNTIYF. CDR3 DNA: TGTGCCAGCAGCTTAGTGGATAGGGGAAACACCATATATTTT.

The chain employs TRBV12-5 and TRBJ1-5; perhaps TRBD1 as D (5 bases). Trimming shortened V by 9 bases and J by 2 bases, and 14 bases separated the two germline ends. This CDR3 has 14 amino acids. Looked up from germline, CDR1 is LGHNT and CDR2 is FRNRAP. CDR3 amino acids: CARGGVKGNQPQHF. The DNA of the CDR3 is TGTGCTAGGGGGGGGGTAAAGGGCAATCAGCCCCAGCATTTT.

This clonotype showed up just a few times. The DNA for the CDR3 is TGCGCCAGCAGCCTACGAACAGGGGACCCCCAAGAGACCCAGTACTTC. It is translated as CASSLRTGDPQETQYF. The chain is built from TRBV4-3 and TRBJ2-5; 7 bases line up with TRBD1. With V trimmed by 4 bases and J by 1 base, 9 bases remained unmatched. Germline loops: CDR1 LGHNA, CDR2 YSLEER. The CDR3 totals 16 residues.

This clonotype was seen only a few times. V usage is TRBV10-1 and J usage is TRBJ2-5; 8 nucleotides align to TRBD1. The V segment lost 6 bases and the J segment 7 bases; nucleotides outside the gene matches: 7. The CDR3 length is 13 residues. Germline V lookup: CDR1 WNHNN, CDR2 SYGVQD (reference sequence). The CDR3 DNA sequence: TGCGCCAGCAGCCCCGGACAGGGAGGGACCCAGTACTTC. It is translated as CASSPGQGGTQYF.

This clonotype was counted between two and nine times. The CDR3 bases are TGTGCCAGCAGCTTGGGGATAGGGTCCTACAATGAGCAGTTCTTC. This translates into CASSLGIGSYNEQFF. V and J are TRBV7-2 and TRBJ2-1; D unclear. Deletions cut 3 bases from V and 1 base from J, with 10 bases between. The CDR3 contains 15 residues. Germline V gives CDR1 SGHTA, CDR2 FQGNSA.

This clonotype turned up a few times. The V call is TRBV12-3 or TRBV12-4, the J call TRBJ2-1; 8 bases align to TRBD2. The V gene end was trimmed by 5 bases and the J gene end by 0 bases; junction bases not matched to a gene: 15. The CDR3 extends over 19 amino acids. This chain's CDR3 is CASSGTGGGFLSSYNEQFF. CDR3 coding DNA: TGTGCCAGCAGTGGCACCGGGGGGGGCTTCCTGAGCTCCTACAATGAGCAGTTCTTC.

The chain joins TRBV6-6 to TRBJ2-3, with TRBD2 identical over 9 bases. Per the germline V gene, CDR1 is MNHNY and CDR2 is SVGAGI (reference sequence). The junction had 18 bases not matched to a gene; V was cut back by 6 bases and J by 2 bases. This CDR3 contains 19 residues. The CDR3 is CASRSPSRTSVSSTDTQYF. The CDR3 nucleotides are TGTGCCAGCAGATCCCCGAGCCGGACTAGCGTCTCCTCCACAGATACGCAGTATTTT.

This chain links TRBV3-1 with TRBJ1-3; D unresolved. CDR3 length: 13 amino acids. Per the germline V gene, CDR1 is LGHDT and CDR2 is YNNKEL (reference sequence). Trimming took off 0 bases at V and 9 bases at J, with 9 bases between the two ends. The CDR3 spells CASSQDPASTIYF. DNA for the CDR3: TGTGCCAGCAGCCAAGATCCGGCGAGCACCATATATTTT.